Listed below are T cell receptor beta chains from one sample, sequenced in a study of T cells after posttransplantation cyclophosphamide. Method: immunoSEQ multiplex PCR; TCRdb's copy keeps in-frame clones and lacks some. Singletons are absent from the sample, which has 9,500 to 12,000 clones. The sequencing here drew on PBMCs, taken after allogeneic stem cell transplant with posttransplant cyclophosphamide. The receptors were sampled from a female patient aged 35-55 years who received an allogeneic stem cell transplant from a related donor, was CMV-positive, and had no GVHD. Some T cells may be provided by the graft donor. CDR3s include the opening cysteine and the closing phenylalanine or tryptophan. Each record gives: D gene, clone size, J gene, V gene, CDR3 protein, CDR3 DNA. The D gene is left open where the match is weak. Not every row has a clone size; where given, it reads once, few, many or a size class.

>TRBD1|many|TRBJ2-2|TRBV9
CASSTSRTGGSGELFF
TGTGCCAGCAGCACCTCAAGGACAGGGGGTTCTGGGGAGCTGTTTTTT
>TRBD1|many|TRBJ2-5|TRBV19
CASSNTGVGETQYF
TGTGCCAGTAGTAATACAGGGGTAGGGGAGACCCAGTACTTC
>-|many|TRBJ2-7|TRBV27
CASSQTYEQYF
TGTGCCAGCAGCCAAACCTACGAGCAGTACTTC
>-|many|TRBJ1-1|TRBV19
CASSTSIRVGNTEAFF
TGTGCCAGTAGTACCAGCATCAGGGTGGGGAACACTGAAGCTTTCTTT
>-|many|TRBJ1-6|TRBV4-3
CASSPRSRGGSPLHF
TGCGCCAGCAGCCCAAGATCGAGAGGGGGTTCACCCCTCCACTTT
>TRBD1|many|TRBJ1-2|TRBV5-1
CASSSTPTGNYGYTF
TGCGCCAGCAGTTCCACACCGACAGGGAACTATGGCTACACCTTC
>-|many|TRBJ1-5|TRBV19
CASSPLDGRDQPQHF
TGTGCCAGTAGTCCACTCGATGGGCGAGATCAGCCCCAGCATTTT
>TRBD2|many|TRBJ2-5|TRBV10-3
CAISARFSSGGVETQYF
TGTGCCATCAGTGCACGTTTTTCTAGCGGGGGGGTTGAGACCCAGTACTTC
>TRBD1|many|TRBJ1-4|TRBV9
CASSLDRVDEKLFF
TGTGCCAGCAGCCTGGACAGGGTGGATGAAAAACTGTTTTTT
>TRBD2|many|TRBJ2-2|TRBV7-9
CASSQTWVAGGPRTGELFF
TGTGCCAGCAGCCAGACTTGGGTTGCGGGGGGGCCAAGAACCGGGGAGCTGTTTTTT
>TRBD1|many|TRBJ2-1|TRBV19
CASRGQETYNEQFF
TGTGCCAGTAGGGGACAGGAGACCTACAATGAGCAGTTCTTC
>-|many|TRBJ2-7|TRBV5-6
CASSFRALTYEQYF
TGTGCCAGCAGCTTCAGGGCCCTTACCTACGAGCAGTACTTC
>-|many|TRBJ2-7|TRBV6-1
CASRSPGNEQYF
TGTGCCAGCAGGTCTCCAGGTAACGAGCAGTACTTC
>-|many|TRBJ1-5|TRBV6-6
CASSYDNTYQPQHF
TGTGCCAGCAGTTACGATAACACCTATCAGCCCCAGCATTTT
>TRBD1|many|TRBJ2-5|TRBV4-2
CASSQELYGTEQETQYF
TGTGCCAGCAGCCAAGAATTATACGGGACAGAGCAAGAGACCCAGTACTTC
>-|-|TRBJ1-6|TRBV12-3/TRBV12-4
CASSREQGFDSPLHF
TGTGCCAGCAGTCGGGAACAGGGATTTGATTCACCCCTCCACTTT
>TRBD1|many|TRBJ2-3|TRBV6-2/TRBV6-3
CASSWGDRVSDTQYF
TGTGCCAGCAGTTGGGGGGACAGGGTATCGGATACGCAGTATTTT
>-|many|TRBJ2-7|TRBV5-1
CASSLTPDSLMTHYEQYF
TGCGCCAGCAGCTTGACCCCGGACAGCCTTATGACTCACTACGAGCAGTACTTC
>TRBD1|many|TRBJ2-3|TRBV4-1
CASSHGDRGTDTQYF
TGCGCCAGCAGCCACGGGGACAGGGGGACAGATACGCAGTATTTT
>-|few|TRBJ2-5|TRBV5-4
CASSRTGRGETQYF
TGTGCCAGCAGCCGTACAGGGAGGGGGGAGACCCAGTACTTC
>-|many|TRBJ2-5|TRBV5-1
CASSRGKETQYF
TGCGCCAGCAGCAGGGGCAAAGAGACCCAGTACTTC
>TRBD2|-|TRBJ2-3|TRBV9
CASSPRLAGGTDTQYF
TGTGCCAGCAGCCCACGACTAGCGGGGGGCACAGATACGCAGTATTTT
>-|few|TRBJ2-7|TRBV9
CASIFEQGTAYEQYF
TGTGCCAGCATTTTCGAGCAGGGGACGGCCTACGAGCAGTACTTC